The clone carrying this T cell receptor (beta chain) was counted only a few times. The antigen remains undetermined. This record belongs to a study of T-cell reconstitution after alpha-beta-depleted transplantation in children. The study's findings and limits: Roughly two months post-transplant, alpha-beta T cells reportedly originated from several hundred graft clones that had expanded. Newly produced T cells mostly provided counts and TCRbeta diversity after one year, as hyperexpanded clones declined.

TCRbeta library preparation incorporated unique molecular identifiers. In TCRdb, the PCR reads were re-called with MiXCR into one record per CDR3 protein. The repertoire has roughly 490,000 distinct CDR3 sequences, about 10% of them found once; the top ten carry 14%. V was trimmed by 1 base and J by 6 bases, leaving 10 bases between them. The V gene's germline CDR1 is MNHEY and CDR2 SVGAGI. This CDR3 spans 14 amino acids. This sequence was found in a female patient younger than 10 who had a stem cell transplant for aplastic anemia, so the T cells may come from the graft donor. The chain carries TRBV6-5 and TRBJ1-3, with TRBD1 as a possible D gene (6 bases). Specimen: PBMCs, mostly from graft donor cells, collected 180 days after TCRalphabeta/CD19-depleted stem cell transplant. This CDR3 is CASSYLGAQNTIYF. The CDR3, as DNA: TGTGCCAGCAGTTACTTGGGGGCACAAAACACCATATATTTT.